This TCR beta chain was recorded in a study of cytomegalovirus exposure and HLA in healthy donors. Looking at the study overall: From HLA-typed donors, an early data release held 70 million to 100 million unique TCRs.

The PCR was carried out with 60 Vbeta primers and 13 Jbeta primers. Data came from immunoSEQ multiplex PCR; TCRdb stores just in-frame clones and leaves some out. Of 160,000 or so clones in the sample, approximately 80% were seen once. Findings and limits, study-wide: Presence/absence analyses assumed roughly uniform sequencing depth across donors, which may not hold.

This clone came up a few times. Its antigen is undetermined. The sequencing input was PBMCs. The sequence was obtained from a man in his sixties in good health and CMV-seronegative.

In DNA form, the CDR3 reads TGTGCCAGCAGCTTGGAGGCTAGCAGAACCACAGATACGCAGTATTTT. Translation: CASSLEASRTTDTQYF. This sequence joins TRBV5-6 and TRBJ2-3; weak D call: TRBD2 (5 bases). The ends were cut back, 0 bases at V and 2 bases at J, with 13 bases in the middle. Germline CDR1 and CDR2: SGHDT and YYEEEE. The CDR3 length is 16 residues.